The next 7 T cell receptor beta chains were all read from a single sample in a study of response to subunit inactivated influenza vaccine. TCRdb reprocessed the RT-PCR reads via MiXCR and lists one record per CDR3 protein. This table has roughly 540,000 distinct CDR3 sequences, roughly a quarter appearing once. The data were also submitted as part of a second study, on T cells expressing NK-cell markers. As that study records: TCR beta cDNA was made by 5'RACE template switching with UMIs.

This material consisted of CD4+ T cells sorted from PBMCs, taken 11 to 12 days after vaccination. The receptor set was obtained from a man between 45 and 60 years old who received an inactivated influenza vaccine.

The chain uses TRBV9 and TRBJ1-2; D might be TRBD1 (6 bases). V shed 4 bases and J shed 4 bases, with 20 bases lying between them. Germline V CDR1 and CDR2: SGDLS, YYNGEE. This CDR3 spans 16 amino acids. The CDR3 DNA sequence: TGTGCCAGCAGCCCGGGGGGGGCCGTCCACGTCTATGGCTACACCTTC. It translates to CASSPGGAVHVYGYTF. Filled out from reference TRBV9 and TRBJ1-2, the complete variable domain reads DSGVTQTPKHLITATGQRVTLRCSPRSGDLSVYWYQQSLDQGLQFLIQYYNGEERAKGNILERFSAQQFPDLHSELNLSSLELGDSALYFCASSPGGAVHVYGYTFGSGTRLTVV.

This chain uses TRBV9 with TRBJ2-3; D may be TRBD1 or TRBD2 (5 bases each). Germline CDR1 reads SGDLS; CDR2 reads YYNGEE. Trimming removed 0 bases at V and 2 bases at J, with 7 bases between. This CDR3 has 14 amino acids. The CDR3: CASSVGDATDTQYF. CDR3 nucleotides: TGTGCCAGCAGCGTAGGGGACGCCACAGATACGCAGTATTTT.

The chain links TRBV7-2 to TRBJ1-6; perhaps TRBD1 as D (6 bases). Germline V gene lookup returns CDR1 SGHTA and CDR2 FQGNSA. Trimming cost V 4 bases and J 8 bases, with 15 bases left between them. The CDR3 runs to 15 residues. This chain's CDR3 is CASSSSQGRYSPLHF. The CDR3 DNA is TGTGCCAGCAGCTCCTCACAGGGACGGTATTCACCCCTCCACTTT.

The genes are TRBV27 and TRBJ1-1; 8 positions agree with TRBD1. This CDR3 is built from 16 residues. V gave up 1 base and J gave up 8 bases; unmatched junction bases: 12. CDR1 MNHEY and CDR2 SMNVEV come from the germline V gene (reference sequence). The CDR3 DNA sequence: TGTGCCAGCAGTTTATTAGGGACAGGACTCGCGGCCGAAGCTTTCTTT. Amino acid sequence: CASSLLGTGLAAEAFF.

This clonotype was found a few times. CDR3 in amino acids: CASSLDVGRNNEQFF. In DNA, the CDR3 is TGTGCCAGCAGCTTAGATGTGGGGAGAAACAATGAGCAGTTCTTC. This chain uses TRBV7-9 with TRBJ2-1; the D gene is possibly TRBD2 (5 bases). From germline, CDR1 is SEHNR and CDR2 FQNEAQ (reference sequence). The germline V and J ends were trimmed by 1 base and 5 bases, with 12 bases remaining between them. CDR3 length: 15 amino acids.

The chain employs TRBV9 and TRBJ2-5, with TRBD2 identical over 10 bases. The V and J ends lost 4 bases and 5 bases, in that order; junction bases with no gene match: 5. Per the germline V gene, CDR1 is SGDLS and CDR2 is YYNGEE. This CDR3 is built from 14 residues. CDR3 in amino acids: CASSTMGLAETQYF. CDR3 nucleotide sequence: TGTGCCAGCAGCACAATGGGACTAGCGGAGACCCAGTACTTC.

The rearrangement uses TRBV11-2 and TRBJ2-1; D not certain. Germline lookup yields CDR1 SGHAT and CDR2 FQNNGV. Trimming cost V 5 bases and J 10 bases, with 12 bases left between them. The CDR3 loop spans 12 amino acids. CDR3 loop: CASSPTAVEQFF. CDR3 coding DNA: TGTGCCAGCAGCCCGACGGCCGTGGAGCAGTTCTTC.